This T cell receptor (beta chain) was obtained from a study of blood T cell repertoires in COVID-19. Across the whole study: PBMCs, B-cell-depleted T cells, or T cells were the source of the cDNA or gDNA that made up the material.

The CDR3 sequence is 14 residues long. Germline V gene sequence: CDR1 LNHDA, CDR2 SQIVND (reference sequence). Trimming removed 5 bases from V and 3 bases from J; junction bases left unmatched: 7. Original processing methods: Reference gene primer amplification yielded estimated nucleated cell counts. Method: immunoSEQ multiplex PCR; TCRdb's copy keeps in-frame clones and lacks some. That table furnishes V, J and clone size, whereas the DNA furnished D and trimming. Here the sample spans around 380,000 clones, more than 70% being singletons. The sample comprised PBMCs or T cells enriched from blood (not recorded which). The chain links TRBV19 to TRBJ2-7; 7 bases line up with TRBD1. The receptor's source is a man in his thirties or forties who had recovered from COVID-19. Written as DNA, the CDR3 is TGTGCCAGTAGTCCGGGACAGAGCTTCTACGAGCAGTACTTC. This sequence encodes CASSPGQSFYEQYF.